Detailed here is one T cell receptor beta chain. Its antigen is undetermined. Assay used: immunoSEQ multiplex PCR; TCRdb lists only in-frame clones, some missing. The table has about 160,000 clones, approximately 80% seen once. This record comes from a study of cytotoxic CD8 clonotypes in ibrutinib-treated CLL. Study context: Response material was collected after a median 12 months of treatment, range 6 to 36. Across samples, productive templates numbered approximately 250,000 and productive rearrangements reached 80,000 to 95,000 on average. Findings of the study overall: The public clonotypes identified were infrequent and showed contraction or stability on treatment.

Per germline, CDR1 MNHEY and CDR2 SVGAGI. This CDR3 contains 15 residues. Unmatched junction bases numbered 8, after V lost 0 bases and J lost 7 bases. The starting material was PBMCs, obtained after 12 months of ibrutinib treatment. The origin of this receptor is a human donor with chronic lymphocytic leukemia. The chain recombines TRBV6-5 with TRBJ2-7; 8 bases are a match to TRBD1. The DNA for the CDR3 is TGTGCCAGCAGTTACTCGAGCACAGGGGGTTGGGAGCAGTACTTC. Translating gives CASSYSSTGGWEQYF.